These T cell receptor beta chains were read from a single sample in a study of T cell responses to AZD1222 COVID-19 vaccine. Using immunoSEQ multiplex PCR, the repertoire was profiled, and TCRdb retains in-frame clones only, with some absent. The sample consists of approximately 150,000 clones, 90% of them appearing once. The material sequenced was peripheral blood, taken 28 days after the second AZD1222 dose. The receptors stem from an adult who received the AZD1222 COVID-19 vaccine. CDR3s include the opening cysteine and the closing phenylalanine or tryptophan. The D gene is left open where the match is weak. Clone size is not always given. Where it is, it says once, few, many or a class for expanded clones.

D gene: TRBD2
V gene: TRBV5-1
clone size: NA
J gene: TRBJ2-2
CDR3 DNA: TGCGCCAGCAGCTTGACTAGCGGGAGGGCCTACACCGGGGAGCTGTTTTTT
CDR3 protein: CASSLTSGRAYTGELFF

D gene: TRBD1
V gene: TRBV29-1
clone size: NA
J gene: TRBJ2-7
CDR3 DNA: TGCAGCGTTGACAGGACAGGCGAGCAGTACTTC
CDR3 protein: CSVDRTGEQYF

D gene: NA
V gene: TRBV5-1
clone size: NA
J gene: TRBJ2-5
CDR3 DNA: TGCGCCAGCAGCTTGGCCACCGGGCCGCAAGAGACCCAGTACTTC
CDR3 protein: CASSLATGPQETQYF

D gene: NA
V gene: TRBV10-3
clone size: NA
J gene: TRBJ2-2
CDR3 DNA: TGTGCCATGGGACTCGAAACCACCGGGGAGCTGTTTTTT
CDR3 protein: CAMGLETTGELFF

D gene: NA
V gene: TRBV20-1
clone size: once
J gene: TRBJ1-2
CDR3 DNA: TGCAGTGCTAGTAGTTCGGGGGAGAATGGCTACACCTTC
CDR3 protein: CSASSSGENGYTF

D gene: NA
V gene: TRBV11-2
clone size: NA
J gene: TRBJ2-7
CDR3 DNA: TGTGCCAGCAGCTTAGAATATCAGGGAACCTACGAGCAGTACTTC
CDR3 protein: CASSLEYQGTYEQYF

D gene: TRBD1
V gene: TRBV5-1
clone size: NA
J gene: TRBJ2-3
CDR3 DNA: TGCGCCAGCAGCCTACGGACAGGGGGCGCAGATACGCAGTATTTT
CDR3 protein: CASSLRTGGADTQYF

D gene: NA
V gene: TRBV27
clone size: NA
J gene: TRBJ2-7
CDR3 DNA: TGTGCCAGCAGTTTAAAGGGATACGAGCAGTACTTC
CDR3 protein: CASSLKGYEQYF

D gene: NA
V gene: TRBV5-4
clone size: NA
J gene: TRBJ1-2
CDR3 DNA: TGTGCCAGCAGCTGGGGGGGAGGGGATGGCTATGGCTACACCTTC
CDR3 protein: CASSWGGGDGYGYTF

D gene: TRBD2
V gene: TRBV5-1
clone size: once
J gene: TRBJ2-7
CDR3 DNA: TGCGCCAGCAGCTTCGGTCTAGCGGACTACGAGCAGTACTTC
CDR3 protein: CASSFGLADYEQYF

D gene: TRBD2
V gene: TRBV24-1
clone size: once
J gene: TRBJ2-1
CDR3 DNA: TGTGCCACCAGCCCCCGGGAGGTTGTTGAGGGTGAGCAGTTCTTC
CDR3 protein: CATSPREVVEGEQFF

D gene: NA
V gene: TRBV14
clone size: NA
J gene: TRBJ1-1
CDR3 DNA: TGTGCCAGCAGCCAAGATGGAGGAGAGGCTGAAGCTTTCTTT
CDR3 protein: CASSQDGGEAEAFF

D gene: TRBD2
V gene: TRBV28
clone size: NA
J gene: TRBJ2-1
CDR3 DNA: TGTGCCACCCCGGGACTAGCGGCCTCTTCATCGGGTTACGGCAATGAGCAGTTCTTC
CDR3 protein: CATPGLAASSSGYGNEQFF

D gene: NA
V gene: TRBV19
clone size: NA
J gene: TRBJ2-7
CDR3 DNA: TGTGCCAGTACCTTTACAGGGTTTCAGCAGTACTTC
CDR3 protein: CASTFTGFQQYF

D gene: TRBD2
V gene: TRBV7-2
clone size: NA
J gene: TRBJ2-5
CDR3 DNA: TGTGCCAGCAGCCCCAGCGGGAGGGAGAGAGCCCAGTACTTC
CDR3 protein: CASSPSGRERAQYF

D gene: NA
V gene: TRBV10-1
clone size: few
J gene: TRBJ1-2
CDR3 DNA: TGCGCCAGCGGCCCTGGAGGAGGGTATGGCTACACCTTC
CDR3 protein: CASGPGGGYGYTF

D gene: TRBD1
V gene: TRBV5-5
clone size: once
J gene: TRBJ1-1
CDR3 DNA: TGTGCCAGCAGTTTTGGACAGGGGGCTTTGGGGAACACTGAAGCTTTCTTT
CDR3 protein: CASSFGQGALGNTEAFF

D gene: NA
V gene: TRBV2
clone size: NA
J gene: TRBJ1-1
CDR3 DNA: TGTGCCAGCAGGGGACAGAACACTGAAGCTTTCTTT
CDR3 protein: CASRGQNTEAFF

D gene: NA
V gene: TRBV27
clone size: once
J gene: TRBJ1-2
CDR3 DNA: TGTGCCAGCAGTTTATCTCAGGGAAGGGGTAACTATGGCTACACCTTC
CDR3 protein: CASSLSQGRGNYGYTF

D gene: TRBD1
V gene: TRBV18
clone size: NA
J gene: TRBJ1-2
CDR3 DNA: TGTGCCAGCTCACCGTTGGACAGGGGGGACTATGGCTACACCTTC
CDR3 protein: CASSPLDRGDYGYTF

D gene: NA
V gene: TRBV3-1/TRBV3-2
clone size: NA
J gene: TRBJ2-4
CDR3 DNA: TGTGCCAGCAGCCACCAGGGGAAGGCCAAAAACATTCAGTACTTC
CDR3 protein: CASSHQGKAKNIQYF

D gene: NA
V gene: TRBV19
clone size: few
J gene: TRBJ2-5
CDR3 DNA: TGTGCCAGTAGTATATACGGGGGCCGGGGTAAAGAGACCCAGTACTTC
CDR3 protein: CASSIYGGRGKETQYF

D gene: NA
V gene: TRBV6-5
clone size: NA
J gene: TRBJ2-1
CDR3 DNA: TGTGCCAGCGCCATTCACCAGGTCGGACCTAATGAGCAGTTCTTC
CDR3 protein: CASAIHQVGPNEQFF

D gene: NA
V gene: TRBV2
clone size: NA
J gene: TRBJ2-7
CDR3 DNA: TGTGCCAGCAGTGTTGAGACAGTCTCCTACGAGCAGTACTTC
CDR3 protein: CASSVETVSYEQYF

D gene: NA
V gene: TRBV5-6
clone size: few
J gene: TRBJ1-4
CDR3 DNA: TGTGCCAGCAGCTTGGCGTCTGGGGAAAAACTGTTTTTT
CDR3 protein: CASSLASGEKLFF

D gene: NA
V gene: TRBV28
clone size: NA
J gene: TRBJ2-3
CDR3 DNA: TGTGCCAGCAGTCCCCTACCTGGGGCAGGGGAGGATGTAACAGATACGCAGTATTTT
CDR3 protein: CASSPLPGAGEDVTDTQYF

D gene: NA
V gene: TRBV2
clone size: NA
J gene: TRBJ1-2
CDR3 DNA: TGTGCCAGCAGAACGGCCGGGGGCTACACCTTC
CDR3 protein: CASRTAGGYTF

D gene: TRBD2
V gene: TRBV19
clone size: NA
J gene: TRBJ2-6
CDR3 DNA: TGTGCCAGTAGTATGATAGCGGGAGGGCTCCGATCTGGGGCCAACGTCCTGACTTTC
CDR3 protein: CASSMIAGGLRSGANVLTF

D gene: NA
V gene: TRBV7-9
clone size: NA
J gene: TRBJ2-7
CDR3 DNA: TGTGCCAGCAGCTCGGGCTTAAGGGGCGAGGGCTACGAGCAGTACTTC
CDR3 protein: CASSSGLRGEGYEQYF

D gene: NA
V gene: TRBV19
clone size: few
J gene: TRBJ1-2
CDR3 DNA: TGTGCCAGTAGTATAGTAACCGGCAGGATCCATGGGGGCTACACCTTC
CDR3 protein: CASSIVTGRIHGGYTF

D gene: NA
V gene: TRBV5-1
clone size: NA
J gene: TRBJ1-3
CDR3 DNA: TGCGCTAGCAGCTTGGTGGCAGGTAGTGGAAACACCATATATTTT
CDR3 protein: CASSLVAGSGNTIYF

D gene: NA
V gene: TRBV15
clone size: NA
J gene: TRBJ1-2
CDR3 DNA: TGTGCCACCAGCAGAGATCGGGCTAACTATGGCTACACCTTC
CDR3 protein: CATSRDRANYGYTF

D gene: NA
V gene: TRBV30
clone size: NA
J gene: TRBJ1-1
CDR3 DNA: TGTGCCAGGGAGGATGACACTGAAGCTTTCTTT
CDR3 protein: CAREDDTEAFF

D gene: TRBD2
V gene: TRBV4-2
clone size: NA
J gene: TRBJ2-2
CDR3 DNA: TGTGCCAGCAGCCAGTTCCCGGGACTAGAGGGAGACGGGGAGCTGTTTTTT
CDR3 protein: CASSQFPGLEGDGELFF

D gene: NA
V gene: TRBV3-1/TRBV3-2
clone size: NA
J gene: TRBJ1-4
CDR3 DNA: TGTGCCAGCAGCCCAACAGGGCCCTATGAAAAACTGTTTTTT
CDR3 protein: CASSPTGPYEKLFF

D gene: NA
V gene: TRBV18
clone size: once
J gene: TRBJ2-3
CDR3 DNA: TGTGCCAGCTCACCCCCGAGTTTGACAGATACGCAGTATTTT
CDR3 protein: CASSPPSLTDTQYF

D gene: NA
V gene: TRBV24-1
clone size: NA
J gene: TRBJ2-3
CDR3 DNA: TGTGCCACCAGTGCCGACGGGACAGATACGCAGTATTTT
CDR3 protein: CATSADGTDTQYF

D gene: TRBD1
V gene: TRBV3-1/TRBV3-2
clone size: NA
J gene: TRBJ1-1
CDR3 DNA: TGTGCCAGCAGCCAACAGGGGGGGGGCACTGAAGCTTTCTTT
CDR3 protein: CASSQQGGGTEAFF

D gene: NA
V gene: TRBV10-1
clone size: NA
J gene: TRBJ1-4
CDR3 DNA: TGCGCCAGCAGTGAGTCGGGGGGCGTATGGAAAAATGAAAAACTGTTTTTT
CDR3 protein: CASSESGGVWKNEKLFF

D gene: TRBD1
V gene: TRBV6-1
clone size: NA
J gene: TRBJ1-2
CDR3 DNA: TGTGCCAGCAGTGAAGCCAGGACAGGGACTGTTGCCTATGGCTACACCTTC
CDR3 protein: CASSEARTGTVAYGYTF

D gene: NA
V gene: TRBV12-3/TRBV12-4
clone size: NA
J gene: TRBJ2-2
CDR3 DNA: TGTGCCAGCAGTTTTCAGCTCGGCGGGGAGCTGTTTTTT
CDR3 protein: CASSFQLGGELFF

D gene: TRBD2
V gene: TRBV2
clone size: NA
J gene: TRBJ2-7
CDR3 DNA: TGTGCCACCACATTACTAGCGGGAGGCTCCTACGAGCAGTACTTC
CDR3 protein: CATTLLAGGSYEQYF

D gene: TRBD2
V gene: TRBV11-3
clone size: NA
J gene: TRBJ2-1
CDR3 DNA: TGTGCCAGCAGCTTAGACGGGGGACTAGCGAATGAGCAGTTCTTC
CDR3 protein: CASSLDGGLANEQFF

D gene: TRBD1
V gene: TRBV15
clone size: NA
J gene: TRBJ1-5
CDR3 DNA: TGTGCCACCGGGGCCGACAGGGGTAATCAGCCCCAGCATTTT
CDR3 protein: CATGADRGNQPQHF

D gene: NA
V gene: TRBV6-5
clone size: once
J gene: TRBJ2-5
CDR3 DNA: TGTGCCAGCAGGGCAATACGCCCTCAAGAGACCCAGTACTTC
CDR3 protein: CASRAIRPQETQYF

D gene: NA
V gene: TRBV7-9
clone size: NA
J gene: TRBJ1-2
CDR3 DNA: TGTGCCAGCAGCGATCGCGGGGGTTGGGGCAACTATGGCTACACCTTC
CDR3 protein: CASSDRGGWGNYGYTF

D gene: NA
V gene: TRBV11-2
clone size: NA
J gene: TRBJ2-2
CDR3 DNA: TGTGCCAGCAGCTTAGGCTTTCGTTTGGGACTGTCGAACACCGGGGAGCTGTTTTTT
CDR3 protein: CASSLGFRLGLSNTGELFF

D gene: TRBD2
V gene: TRBV5-1
clone size: NA
J gene: TRBJ2-7
CDR3 DNA: TGCGCCAGCACCAACGGGGCTAGCGGAAACGAGCAGTACTTC
CDR3 protein: CASTNGASGNEQYF

D gene: TRBD1
V gene: TRBV14
clone size: NA
J gene: TRBJ2-5
CDR3 DNA: TGTGCCAGCAGCCAAAGGTTACCCGGGACAGGGAAGGAAGAGACCCAGTACTTC
CDR3 protein: CASSQRLPGTGKEETQYF

D gene: TRBD1
V gene: TRBV6-5
clone size: NA
J gene: TRBJ2-2
CDR3 DNA: TGTGCCAGCAGTCCATCGACAGGGAAGGGCGGGGAGCTGTTTTTT
CDR3 protein: CASSPSTGKGGELFF

D gene: NA
V gene: TRBV7-9
clone size: NA
J gene: TRBJ1-2
CDR3 DNA: TGTGCCAGCAGCTTAGCGCGGACATCGACACCCCATAACTATGGCTACACCTTC
CDR3 protein: CASSLARTSTPHNYGYTF

D gene: NA
V gene: TRBV7-2
clone size: NA
J gene: TRBJ2-5
CDR3 DNA: TGTGCCCCGAGTTTTTGGGCAGGAGAGACCCAGTACTTC
CDR3 protein: CAPSFWAGETQYF

D gene: NA
V gene: TRBV19
clone size: NA
J gene: TRBJ2-2
CDR3 DNA: TGTGCCAGTAGTATAGATCTCCGTGGGTCCGGTCACCGGGGGAAAGTTACCGGGGAGCTGTTTTTT
CDR3 protein: CASSIDLRGSGHRGKVTGELFF

D gene: NA
V gene: TRBV5-1
clone size: NA
J gene: TRBJ2-2
CDR3 DNA: TGCGCCAGCAGCCCGCTGGGCCTCGGAACCGGGGAGCTGTTTTTT
CDR3 protein: CASSPLGLGTGELFF

D gene: NA
V gene: TRBV5-5
clone size: NA
J gene: TRBJ2-2
CDR3 DNA: TGTGCCAGCAGCTTGTGGGGTTCGGGCACCGGGGAGCTGTTTTTT
CDR3 protein: CASSLWGSGTGELFF

D gene: NA
V gene: TRBV7-9
clone size: NA
J gene: TRBJ2-7
CDR3 DNA: TGTGCCAGCAGCTCTAGACCTAACGACTACGAGCAGTACTTC
CDR3 protein: CASSSRPNDYEQYF

D gene: TRBD1
V gene: TRBV19
clone size: NA
J gene: TRBJ1-6
CDR3 DNA: TGTGCCAGTAGTACGACAGGGAGCTCCTATAATTCACCCCTCCACTTT
CDR3 protein: CASSTTGSSYNSPLHF

D gene: NA
V gene: TRBV5-8
clone size: NA
J gene: TRBJ2-4
CDR3 DNA: TGTGCCAGCATCCCGGGGCAGGGCCCTCAGTACTTC
CDR3 protein: CASIPGQGPQYF